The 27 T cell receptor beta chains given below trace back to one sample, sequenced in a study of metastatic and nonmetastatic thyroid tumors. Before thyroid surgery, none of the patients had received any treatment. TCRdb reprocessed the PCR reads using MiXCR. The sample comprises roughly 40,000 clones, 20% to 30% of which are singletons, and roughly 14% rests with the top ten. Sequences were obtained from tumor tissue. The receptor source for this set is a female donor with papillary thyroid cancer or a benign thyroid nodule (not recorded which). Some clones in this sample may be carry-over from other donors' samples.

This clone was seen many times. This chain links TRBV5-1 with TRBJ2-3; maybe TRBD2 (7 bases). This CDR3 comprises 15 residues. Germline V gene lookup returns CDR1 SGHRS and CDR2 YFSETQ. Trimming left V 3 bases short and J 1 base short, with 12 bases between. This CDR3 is CASSSRGGGTDTQYF. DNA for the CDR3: TGCGCCAGCAGCTCTAGGGGGGGAGGCACAGATACGCAGTATTTT.

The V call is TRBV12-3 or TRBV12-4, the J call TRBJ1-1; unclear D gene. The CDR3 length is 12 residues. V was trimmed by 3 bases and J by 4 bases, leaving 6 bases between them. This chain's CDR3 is CASSFGSTEAFF. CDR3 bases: TGTGCCAGCAGTTTCGGCTCCACTGAAGCTTTCTTT.

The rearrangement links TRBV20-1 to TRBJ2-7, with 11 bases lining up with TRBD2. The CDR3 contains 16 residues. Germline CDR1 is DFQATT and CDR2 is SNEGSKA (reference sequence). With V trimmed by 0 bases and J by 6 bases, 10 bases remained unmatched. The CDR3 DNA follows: TGCAGTGCTAGAGATCCCGGGCCTAGCGGGAGGCCCGAGCAGTACTTC. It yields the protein CSARDPGPSGRPEQYF.

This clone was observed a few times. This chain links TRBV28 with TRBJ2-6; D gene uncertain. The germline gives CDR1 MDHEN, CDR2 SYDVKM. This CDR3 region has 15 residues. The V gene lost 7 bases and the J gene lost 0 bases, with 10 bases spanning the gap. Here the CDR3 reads CASIPSDSGANVLTF. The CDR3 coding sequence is TGTGCCAGCATCCCCTCGGACTCTGGGGCCAACGTCCTGACTTTC.

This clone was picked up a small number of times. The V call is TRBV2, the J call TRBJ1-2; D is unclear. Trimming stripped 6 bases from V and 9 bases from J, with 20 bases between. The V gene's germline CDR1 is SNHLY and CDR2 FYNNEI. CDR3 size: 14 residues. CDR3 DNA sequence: TGTGCCAGCAGGGAGGCCAAAATCAATTATTGCTACACCTTC. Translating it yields CASREAKINYCYTF.

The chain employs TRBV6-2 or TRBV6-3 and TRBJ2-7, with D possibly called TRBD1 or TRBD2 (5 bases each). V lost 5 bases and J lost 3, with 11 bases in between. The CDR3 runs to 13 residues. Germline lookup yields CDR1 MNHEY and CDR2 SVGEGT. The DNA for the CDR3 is TGTGCCAGCAGTCGGGGCAGGGACTACGAGCAGTACTTC. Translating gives CASSRGRDYEQYF.

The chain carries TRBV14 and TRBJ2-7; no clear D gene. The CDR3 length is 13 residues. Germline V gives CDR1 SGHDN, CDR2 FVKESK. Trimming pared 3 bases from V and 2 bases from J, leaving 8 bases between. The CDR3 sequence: CASSHLGAYEQYF. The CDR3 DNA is TGTGCCAGCAGCCACCTGGGCGCCTACGAGCAGTACTTC.

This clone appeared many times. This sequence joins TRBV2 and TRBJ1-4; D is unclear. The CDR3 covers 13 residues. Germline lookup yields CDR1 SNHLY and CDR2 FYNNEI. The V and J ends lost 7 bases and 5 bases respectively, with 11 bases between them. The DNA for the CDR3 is TGTGCCAGCAAAGCCACGACGAATGAAAAACTGTTTTTT. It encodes CASKATTNEKLFF.

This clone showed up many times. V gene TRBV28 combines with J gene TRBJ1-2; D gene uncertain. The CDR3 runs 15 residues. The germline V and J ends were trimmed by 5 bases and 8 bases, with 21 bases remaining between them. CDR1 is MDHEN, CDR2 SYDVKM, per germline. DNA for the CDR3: TGTGCCAGCAGTACCCCTACGGTGGCAAGCGAAGGCTACACCTTC. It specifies CASSTPTVASEGYTF.

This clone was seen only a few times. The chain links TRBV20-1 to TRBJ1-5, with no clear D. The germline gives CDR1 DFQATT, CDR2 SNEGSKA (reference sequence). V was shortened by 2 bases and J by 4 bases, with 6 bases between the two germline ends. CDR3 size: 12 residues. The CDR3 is CSARPSNQPQHF. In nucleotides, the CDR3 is TGCAGTGCTAGACCTAGTAATCAGCCCCAGCATTTT.

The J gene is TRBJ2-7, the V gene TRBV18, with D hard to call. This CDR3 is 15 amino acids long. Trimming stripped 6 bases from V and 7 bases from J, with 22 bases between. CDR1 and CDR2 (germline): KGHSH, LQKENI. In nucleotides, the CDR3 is TGTGCCAGCTCCCGCCAGGCTCCCTTCTCGAGTGAGCAGTACTTC. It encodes CASSRQAPFSSEQYF.

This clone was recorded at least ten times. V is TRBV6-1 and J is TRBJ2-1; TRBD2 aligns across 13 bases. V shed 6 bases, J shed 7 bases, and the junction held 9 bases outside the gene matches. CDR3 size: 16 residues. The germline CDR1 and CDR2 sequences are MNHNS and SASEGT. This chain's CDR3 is CASSDIGTSGENEQFF. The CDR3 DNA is TGTGCCAGCAGCGATATCGGGACTAGCGGGGAGAATGAGCAGTTCTTC.

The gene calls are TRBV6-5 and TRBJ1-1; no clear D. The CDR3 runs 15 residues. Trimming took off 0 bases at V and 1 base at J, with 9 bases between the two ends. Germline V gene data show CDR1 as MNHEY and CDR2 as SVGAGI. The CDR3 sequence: CASSYSAAGNTEAFF. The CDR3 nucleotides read TGTGCCAGCAGTTACTCCGCAGCCGGGAACACTGAAGCTTTCTTT.

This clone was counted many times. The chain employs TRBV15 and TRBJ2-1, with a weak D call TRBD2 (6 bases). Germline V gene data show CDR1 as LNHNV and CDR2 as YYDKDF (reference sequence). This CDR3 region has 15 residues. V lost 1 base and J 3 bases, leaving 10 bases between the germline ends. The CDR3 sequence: CATSRAEGSYNEQFF. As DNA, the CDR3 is TGTGCCACCAGCAGAGCGGAGGGAAGCTACAATGAGCAGTTCTTC.

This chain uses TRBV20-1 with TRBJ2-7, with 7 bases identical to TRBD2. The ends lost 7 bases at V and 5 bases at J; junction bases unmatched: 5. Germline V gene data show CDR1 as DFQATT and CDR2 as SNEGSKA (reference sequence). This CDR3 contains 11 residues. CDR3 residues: CSGLTSHEQYF. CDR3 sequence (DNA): TGCAGTGGATTGACTAGCCACGAGCAGTACTTC.

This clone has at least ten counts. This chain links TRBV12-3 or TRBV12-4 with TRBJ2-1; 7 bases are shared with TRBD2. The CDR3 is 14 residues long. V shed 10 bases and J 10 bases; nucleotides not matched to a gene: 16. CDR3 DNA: TGTGCCACGCTAGCGGCTACGGAGGTGGGGGAGCAGTTCTTC. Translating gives CATLAATEVGEQFF.

CDR3 nucleotide sequence: TGTGCCAGCAGCTTATCCCAGGTGGAGGCCTACGAGCAGTACTTC. Translation: CASSLSQVEAYEQYF. V and J are TRBV11-2 and TRBJ2-7; D is possibly TRBD2 (5 bases). This CDR3 is 15 amino acids long. Germline-derived CDR1 and CDR2 are SGHAT and FQNNGV. Between the trimmed V and J ends, which lost 2 bases and 2 bases, there was a span of 13 bases. The entire variable domain, with the rest obtained from reference TRBV11-2 and TRBJ2-7, is as follows: EAGVAQSPRYKIIEKRQSVAFWCNPISGHATLYWYQQILGQGPKLLIQFQNNGVVDDSQLPKDRFSAERLKGVDSTLKIQPAKLEDSAVYLCASSLSQVEAYEQYFGPGTRLTVT.

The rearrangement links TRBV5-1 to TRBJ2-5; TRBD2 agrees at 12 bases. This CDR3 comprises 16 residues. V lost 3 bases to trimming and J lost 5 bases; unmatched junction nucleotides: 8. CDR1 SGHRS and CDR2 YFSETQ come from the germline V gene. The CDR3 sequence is CASSSLLAGGGETQYF. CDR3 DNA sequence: TGCGCCAGCAGCTCCCTACTAGCGGGAGGAGGGGAGACCCAGTACTTC. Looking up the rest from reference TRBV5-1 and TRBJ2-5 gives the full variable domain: KAGVTQTPRYLIKTRGQQVTLSCSPISGHRSVSWYQQTPGQGLQFLFEYFSETQRNKGNFPGRFSGRQFSNSRSEMNVSTLELGDSALYLCASSSLLAGGGETQYFGPGTRLLVL.

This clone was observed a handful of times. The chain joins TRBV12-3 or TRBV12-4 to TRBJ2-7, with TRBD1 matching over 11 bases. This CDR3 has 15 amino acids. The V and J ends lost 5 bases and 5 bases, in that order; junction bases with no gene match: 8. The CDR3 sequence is CASSPGTGGYDEQYF. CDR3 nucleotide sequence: TGTGCCAGCAGTCCGGGGACAGGGGGATACGACGAGCAGTACTTC.

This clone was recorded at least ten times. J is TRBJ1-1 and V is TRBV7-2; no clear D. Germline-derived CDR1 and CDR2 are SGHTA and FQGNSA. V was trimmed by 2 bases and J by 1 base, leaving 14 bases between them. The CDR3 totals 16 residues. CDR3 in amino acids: CASSLPLARPNTEAFF. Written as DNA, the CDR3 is TGTGCCAGCAGCTTACCGCTGGCCAGGCCGAACACTGAAGCTTTCTTT.

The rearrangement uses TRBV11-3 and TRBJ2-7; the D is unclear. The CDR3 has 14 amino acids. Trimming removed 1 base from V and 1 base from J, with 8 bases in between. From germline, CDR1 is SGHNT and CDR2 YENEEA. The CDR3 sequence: CASSLGGGSYEQYF. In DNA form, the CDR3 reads TGTGCCAGCAGCTTAGGGGGTGGATCCTACGAGCAGTACTTC.

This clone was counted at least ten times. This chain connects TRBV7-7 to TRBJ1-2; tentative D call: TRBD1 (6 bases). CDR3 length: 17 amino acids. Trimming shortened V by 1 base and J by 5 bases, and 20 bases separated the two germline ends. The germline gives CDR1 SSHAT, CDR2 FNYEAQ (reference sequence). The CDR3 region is CASSLDFGSRGAYGYTF. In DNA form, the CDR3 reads TGTGCCAGCAGCTTAGATTTTGGATCCCGGGGGGCTTATGGCTACACCTTC.

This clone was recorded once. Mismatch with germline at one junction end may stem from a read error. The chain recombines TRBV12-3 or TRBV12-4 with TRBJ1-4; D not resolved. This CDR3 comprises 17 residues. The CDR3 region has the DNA TGTGCCAGCAGCACTAAGGTGGAAAGAGCGACTAATGAAAAACTGTTTTTC. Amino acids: CASSTKVERATNEKLFF.

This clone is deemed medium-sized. CDR3 amino acids: CASSEDQESHEAFF. The DNA of the CDR3 is TGTGCCAGCAGTGAAGACCAGGAGTCTCACGAAGCTTTCTTT. The rearrangement links TRBV6-1 to TRBJ1-1; D is unclear. V was pared by 1 base and J by 8 bases, with 14 bases between. The length of the CDR3 is 14 residues. The germline V gene has CDR1 MNHNS and CDR2 SASEGT.

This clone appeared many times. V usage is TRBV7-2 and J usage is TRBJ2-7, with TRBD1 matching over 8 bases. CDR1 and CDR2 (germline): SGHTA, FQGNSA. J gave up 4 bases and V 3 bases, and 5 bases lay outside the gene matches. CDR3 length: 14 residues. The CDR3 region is CASSFRQGKYEQYF. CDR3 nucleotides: TGTGCCAGCAGCTTCCGACAGGGGAAATACGAGCAGTACTTC.

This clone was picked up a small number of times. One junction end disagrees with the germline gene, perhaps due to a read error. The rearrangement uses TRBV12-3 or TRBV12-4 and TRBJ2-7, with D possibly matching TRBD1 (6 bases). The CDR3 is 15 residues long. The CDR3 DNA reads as TGTGCCAGAAGTTTAGGGGCAGGGGTAAAAGACGAGCAGTACTTC. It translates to CARSLGAGVKDEQYF.

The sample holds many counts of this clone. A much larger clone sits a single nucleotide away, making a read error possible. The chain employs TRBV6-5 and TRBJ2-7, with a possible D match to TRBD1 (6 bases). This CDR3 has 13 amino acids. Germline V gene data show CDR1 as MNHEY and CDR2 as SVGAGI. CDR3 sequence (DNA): TGCGCCAGCAGTTCGACAGGACCGTACGAGCAGTACTTC. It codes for CASSSTGPYEQYF.